This TCR beta chain was recorded in a study of brain T cells in children with intractable seizures. Study-wide results and caveats: Patients' HCMV serostatus was unknown; virus specificity rests on CDR3 similarity alone.

Surgery cases with the highest brain T cell transcript signatures were chosen for sequencing. At least one anti-epileptic drug was given before surgery. Worth noting for this clone: No antigen is known for it.

Trimming shortened V by 5 bases and J by 5 bases, and 9 bases separated the two germline ends. The CDR3 length is 13 residues. CDR1 and CDR2 from the germline V gene are KGHDR and SFDVKD. The data were produced by immunoSEQ multiplex PCR, yet TCRdb's version contains in-frame clones alone and is incomplete. The sample records 65,000 to 85,000 clones, about 92% being singletons. This TCR was sampled from a boy younger than two with tuberous sclerosis and intractable seizures. This chain uses TRBV24-1 with TRBJ1-5; D is uncertain. Specimen: peripheral blood, collected at surgery. CDR3: CATSVGRYQPQHF. CDR3 DNA: TGTGCCACCAGTGTTGGGAGGTATCAGCCCCAGCATTTT.